The source of this T cell receptor (beta chain) is a study of cytomegalovirus exposure and HLA in healthy donors. Trimming took 0 bases from V and 2 from J; bases not matched to a gene: 3. The CDR3 loop spans 15 amino acids. Germline V gene data show CDR1 as SGHRS and CDR2 as YFSETQ. The PCR was carried out with 60 Vbeta primers and 13 Jbeta primers. The protocol was immunoSEQ multiplex PCR, while the TCRdb copy is restricted to in-frame clones and leaves out a portion. The sample consists of a few hundred thousand clones, 75% to 80% of them appearing once. Study-level results: Researchers reported in a later analysis that common viral pathogens appeared linked to several top clusters.

On this clone itself: Its antigen remains unidentified.

This chain links TRBV5-1 with TRBJ2-3; TRBD1 matches 7 bases. Material: PBMCs. The sequence was obtained from a young man in good health and CMV-seronegative. The CDR3 DNA is TGCGCCAGCAGCTTGGGACAGGGAGACACAGATACGCAGTATTTT. Its translation is CASSLGQGDTDTQYF.